These 15 T cell receptor beta chains originate from one sample sequenced in a study of cytomegalovirus exposure and HLA in healthy donors. The primer mix had 60 Vbeta and 13 Jbeta primers. Sequenced by immunoSEQ multiplex PCR; TCRdb stores in-frame clones only, minus some. The table records about 100,000 clones, around 80% of them present only once. The sequencing input was PBMCs. The receptors originated from a man aged 25 to 45 in good health and CMV-seronegative.

The V and J genes are TRBV6-4 and TRBJ1-1, with D hard to call. Germline-derived CDR1 and CDR2 are MRHNA and SNTAGT. Deletions cut 4 bases from V and 2 bases from J, with 8 bases between. The CDR3 contains 13 residues. For the CDR3, the DNA is TGTGCCAGCAGTGCCTTGGCCAACACTGAAGCTTTCTTT. Protein sequence: CASSALANTEAFF.

This chain links TRBV10-1 with TRBJ1-2, with 9 bases that match TRBD1. There are 13 residues in the CDR3. Germline CDR1 and CDR2: WNHNN and SYGVQD (reference sequence). V trimming: 4 bases; J trimming: 7 bases; junction bases outside the gene matches: 4. The CDR3 DNA reads TGCGCCAGCAGTGCCGGGACAGGGACTGGCTACACCTTC. It yields the protein CASSAGTGTGYTF.

The V call is TRBV7-9, the J call TRBJ2-7; 7 positions agree with TRBD1. The germline V gene has CDR1 SEHNR and CDR2 FQNEAQ (reference sequence). This CDR3 region has 15 residues. Trimming removed 4 bases from V and 4 bases from J; junction bases left unmatched: 10. The CDR3 bases are TGTGCCAGCAGCTACGTAAGGGACAGTGGGTACGAGCAGTACTTC. Encoded protein: CASSYVRDSGYEQYF.

V gene TRBV6-1 combines with J gene TRBJ1-6, with D maybe TRBD1 (6 bases). The CDR3 runs to 13 residues. With 6 bases removed from V and 7 bases from J, the gap between germline ends came to 10 bases. Germline V gene sequence: CDR1 MNHNS, CDR2 SASEGT. CDR3 DNA sequence: TGTGCCAGCAGGGCAGGGGACAATTCACCCCTCCACTTT. Translated, it gives CASRAGDNSPLHF.

The rearrangement uses TRBV30 and TRBJ1-1; D is unresolved. Deletions cut 3 bases from V and 2 bases from J, with 10 bases between. CDR1 is GTSNPN and CDR2 is SVGIG in the germline V gene (reference sequence). This CDR3 has 13 amino acids. DNA of the CDR3: TGTGCCTGGAGACGGACTGACAACACTGAAGCTTTCTTT. Translating it yields CAWRRTDNTEAFF.

The V gene is TRBV15, the J gene TRBJ1-1, with unresolved D. This CDR3 contains 15 residues. Germline lookup yields CDR1 LNHNV and CDR2 YYDKDF (reference sequence). The V end was cut by 1 base, the J end by 3 bases, with 12 bases between. CDR3 sequence (DNA): TGTGCCACCAGCAGAGTAGAGGTGGGTGACACTGAAGCTTTCTTT. This codes for CATSRVEVGDTEAFF.

J is TRBJ1-2 and V is TRBV10-3, with TRBD1 matching over 8 bases. CDR1 and CDR2 (germline): ENHRY, SYGVKD. CDR3 size: 15 residues. The junction had 8 bases not matched to a gene; V was cut back by 2 bases and J by 6 bases. CDR3 DNA sequence: TGTGCCATCAGTGAGCTTTCAGGGGGCGGTGATGGCTACACCTTC. Translated: CAISELSGGGDGYTF.

The V gene is TRBV27, the J gene TRBJ1-2; D is unresolved. V lost 7 bases to trimming and J lost 3 bases, with 18 bases between them. The CDR3 contains 15 residues. The V gene's germline CDR1 is MNHEY and CDR2 SMNVEV (reference sequence). The chain's CDR3 is CASKRRKDWYYGYTF. For the CDR3, the DNA is TGTGCCAGCAAGAGGAGAAAGGACTGGTACTATGGCTACACCTTC.

The chain couples TRBV7-8 to TRBJ1-1; TRBD1 matches at 9 bases. CDR3 length: 15 residues. V lost 4 bases and J lost 5; bases outside the gene matches: 8. Germline loops: CDR1 SGHVS, CDR2 FQNEAQ. The CDR3 sequence: CASSSYRGPGTEAFF. CDR3 nucleotide sequence: TGTGCCAGCAGCTCCTACAGGGGGCCGGGGACTGAAGCTTTCTTT. Full variable domain (outside the CDR3, taken from reference TRBV7-8 and TRBJ1-1): GAGVSQSPRYKVAKRGQDVALRCDPISGHVSLFWYQQALGQGPEFLTYFQNEAQLDKSGLPSDRFFAERPEGSVSTLKIQRTQQEDSAVYLCASSSYRGPGTEAFFGQGTRLTVV.

The chain links TRBV11-2 to TRBJ2-2; D possibly corresponds to TRBD2 (5 bases). The CDR3 extends over 18 amino acids. Looked up from germline, CDR1 is SGHAT and CDR2 is FQNNGV. Trimming left V 4 bases short and J 5 bases short, with 23 bases between. The CDR3 spells CASSSRAGAIPGTGELFF. The CDR3 DNA follows: TGTGCCAGCAGCTCAAGGGCAGGAGCCATCCCGGGGACCGGGGAGCTGTTTTTT.

The J gene is TRBJ1-1, the V gene TRBV6-5, with D hard to call. Trimming removed 6 bases from V and 4 bases from J, with 18 bases in between. CDR1 and CDR2 (germline): MNHEY, SVGAGI. There are 15 residues in the CDR3. The CDR3 DNA is TGTGCCAGCAGCATTTACGTGGGCGCGGGCACTGAAGCTTTCTTT. This gives the protein CASSIYVGAGTEAFF.

The chain uses TRBV2 and TRBJ1-6, with D unresolved. The CDR3 sequence is 14 residues long. Trimming cost V 0 bases and J 14 bases, with 14 bases left between them. Looked up from germline, CDR1 is SNHLY and CDR2 is FYNNEI. The CDR3 bases are TGTGCCAGCAGTGAAGCGAACAGAAGAGTTTCCCTCCACTTT. Encoded protein: CASSEANRRVSLHF.

The chain links TRBV6-1 to TRBJ2-7; 7 nucleotides align to TRBD1. The germline CDR1 and CDR2 sequences are MNHNS and SASEGT. Unmatched junction bases numbered 5, after V lost 3 bases and J lost 0 bases. The CDR3 is 15 residues long. CDR3 nucleotide sequence: TGTGCCAGCAGTGATACAGGGGCCTTCTCCTACGAGCAGTACTTC. Protein sequence: CASSDTGAFSYEQYF.

This chain uses TRBV19 with TRBJ1-5; weak D call: TRBD1 (6 bases). CDR1 LNHDA and CDR2 SQIVND come from the germline V gene (reference sequence). V was clipped by 9 bases and J by 4 bases, with 13 bases between them. CDR3 size: 13 residues. The CDR3 nucleotides are TGTGCCAGCCTAGACAGGCCAAATCAGCCCCAGCATTTT. Amino acids: CASLDRPNQPQHF.

The V gene is TRBV7-9, the J gene TRBJ2-5; 10 nucleotides line up with TRBD2. V lost 5 bases to trimming and J lost 4 bases; unmatched junction nucleotides: 7. CDR3 length: 15 amino acids. CDR1 and CDR2 (germline): SEHNR, FQNEAQ (reference sequence). CDR3 DNA sequence: TGTGCCAGCAGCCCCAGCGGGGGGGCGGGAGAGACCCAGTACTTC. Translated: CASSPSGGAGETQYF.